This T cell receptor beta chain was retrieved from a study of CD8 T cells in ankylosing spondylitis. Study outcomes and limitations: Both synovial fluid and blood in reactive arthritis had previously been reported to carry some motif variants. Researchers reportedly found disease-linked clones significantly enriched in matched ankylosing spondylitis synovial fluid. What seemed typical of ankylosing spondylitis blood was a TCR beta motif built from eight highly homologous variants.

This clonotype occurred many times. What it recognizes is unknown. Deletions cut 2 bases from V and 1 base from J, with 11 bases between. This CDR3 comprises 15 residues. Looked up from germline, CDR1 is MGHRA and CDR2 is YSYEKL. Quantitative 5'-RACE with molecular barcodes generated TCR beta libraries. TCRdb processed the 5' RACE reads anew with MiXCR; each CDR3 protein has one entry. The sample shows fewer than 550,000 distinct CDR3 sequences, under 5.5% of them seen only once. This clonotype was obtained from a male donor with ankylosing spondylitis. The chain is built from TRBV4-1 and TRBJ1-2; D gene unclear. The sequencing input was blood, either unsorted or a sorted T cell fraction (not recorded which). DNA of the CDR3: TGCGCCAGCAGCCAAATTGGACCTTTTAACTATGGCTACACCTTC. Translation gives CASSQIGPFNYGYTF.